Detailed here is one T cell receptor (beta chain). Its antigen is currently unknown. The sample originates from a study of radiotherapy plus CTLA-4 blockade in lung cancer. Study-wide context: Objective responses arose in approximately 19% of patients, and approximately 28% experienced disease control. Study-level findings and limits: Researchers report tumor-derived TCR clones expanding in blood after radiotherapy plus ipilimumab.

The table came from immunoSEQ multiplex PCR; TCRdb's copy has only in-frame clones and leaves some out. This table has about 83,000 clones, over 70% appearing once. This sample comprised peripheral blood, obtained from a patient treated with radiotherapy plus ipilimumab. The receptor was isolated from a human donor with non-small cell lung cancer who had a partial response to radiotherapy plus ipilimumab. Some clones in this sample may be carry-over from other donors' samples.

CDR3 nucleotide sequence: TGTGCCAGCAGTGAAATCTCTACCCCAGGAGGCTACACCTTC. This gives the protein CASSEISTPGGYTF. The chain links TRBV6-5 to TRBJ1-2; D not resolved. The CDR3 consists of 14 residues. Germline CDR1 and CDR2: MNHEY and SVGAGI. Trimming removed 5 bases at V and 8 bases at J, with 18 bases between.